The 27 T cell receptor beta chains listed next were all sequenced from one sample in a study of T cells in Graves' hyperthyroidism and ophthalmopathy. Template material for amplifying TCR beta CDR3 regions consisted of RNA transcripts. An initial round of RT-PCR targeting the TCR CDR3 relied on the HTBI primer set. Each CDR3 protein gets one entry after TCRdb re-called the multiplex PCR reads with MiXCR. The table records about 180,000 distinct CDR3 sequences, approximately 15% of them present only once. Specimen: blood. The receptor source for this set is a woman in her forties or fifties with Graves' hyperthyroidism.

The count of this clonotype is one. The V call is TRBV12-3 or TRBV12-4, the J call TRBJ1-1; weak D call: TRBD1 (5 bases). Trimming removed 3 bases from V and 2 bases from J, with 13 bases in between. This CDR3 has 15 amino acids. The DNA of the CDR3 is TGTGCCAGCAGTTTCGGTCAGGGACTAAACACTGAAGCTTTCTTT. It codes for CASSFGQGLNTEAFF.

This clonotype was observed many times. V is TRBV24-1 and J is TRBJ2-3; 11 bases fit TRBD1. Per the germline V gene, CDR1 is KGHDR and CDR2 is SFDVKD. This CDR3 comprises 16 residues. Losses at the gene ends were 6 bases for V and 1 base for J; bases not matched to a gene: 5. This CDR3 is CATSLGTGGRTDTQYF. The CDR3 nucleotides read TGTGCCACCAGTCTCGGGACAGGGGGGCGCACAGATACGCAGTATTTT.

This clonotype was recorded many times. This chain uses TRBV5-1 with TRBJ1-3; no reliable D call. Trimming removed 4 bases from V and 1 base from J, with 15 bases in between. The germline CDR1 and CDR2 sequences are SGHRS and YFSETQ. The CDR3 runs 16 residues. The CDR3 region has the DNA TGCGCCAGCAGCACCCAAGGATGGGGATCTGGAAACACCATATATTTT. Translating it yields CASSTQGWGSGNTIYF.

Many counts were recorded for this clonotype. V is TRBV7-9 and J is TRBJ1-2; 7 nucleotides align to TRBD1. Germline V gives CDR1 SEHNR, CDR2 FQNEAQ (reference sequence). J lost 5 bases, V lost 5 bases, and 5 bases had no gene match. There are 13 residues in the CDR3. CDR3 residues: CASSAQGEYGYTF. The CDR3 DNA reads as TGTGCCAGCAGCGCTCAGGGGGAGTATGGCTACACCTTC.

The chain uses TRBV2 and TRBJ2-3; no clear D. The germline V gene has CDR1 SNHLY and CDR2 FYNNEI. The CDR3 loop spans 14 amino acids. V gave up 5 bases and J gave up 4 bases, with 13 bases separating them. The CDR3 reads CASSWAEMADTQYF. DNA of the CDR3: TGTGCCAGCAGTTGGGCGGAAATGGCAGATACGCAGTATTTT. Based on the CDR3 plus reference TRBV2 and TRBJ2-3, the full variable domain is EPEVTQTPSHQVTQMGQEVILRCVPISNHLYFYWYRQILGQKVEFLVSFYNNEISEKSEIFDDQFSVERPDGSNFTLKIRSTKLEDSAMYFCASSWAEMADTQYFGPGTRLTVL.

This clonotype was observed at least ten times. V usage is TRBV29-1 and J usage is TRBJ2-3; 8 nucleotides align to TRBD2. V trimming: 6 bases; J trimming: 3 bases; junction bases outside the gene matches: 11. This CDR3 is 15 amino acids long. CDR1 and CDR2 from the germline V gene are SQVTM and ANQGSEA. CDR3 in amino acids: CSVDPELAVTDTQYF. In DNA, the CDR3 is TGCAGCGTCGACCCGGAACTAGCGGTTACAGATACGCAGTATTTT.

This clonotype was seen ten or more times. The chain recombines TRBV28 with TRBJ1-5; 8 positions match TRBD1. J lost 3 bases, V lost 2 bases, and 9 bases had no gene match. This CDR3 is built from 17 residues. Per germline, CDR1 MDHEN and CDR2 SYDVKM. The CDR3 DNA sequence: TGTGCCAGCAGTTTACAGGGGGCAGGGGCGATCAATCAGCCCCAGCATTTT. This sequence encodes CASSLQGAGAINQPQHF.

The CDR3 is CASSYNFGQETQYF. The CDR3 DNA reads TGTGCCAGCAGTTACAATTTCGGACAAGAGACCCAGTACTTC. This chain links TRBV6-5 with TRBJ2-5; D is unclear. CDR1 is MNHEY and CDR2 is SVGAGI in the germline V gene. V was shortened by 2 bases and J by 2 bases, with 9 bases between the two germline ends. The CDR3 is 14 residues long.

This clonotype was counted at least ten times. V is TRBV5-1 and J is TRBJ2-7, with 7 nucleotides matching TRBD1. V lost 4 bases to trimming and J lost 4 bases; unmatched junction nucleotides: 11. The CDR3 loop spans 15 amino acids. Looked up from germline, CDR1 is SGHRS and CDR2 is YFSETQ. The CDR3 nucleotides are TGCGCCAGCAGCAAGGAACAGGGGCTCGGTTACGAGCAGTACTTC. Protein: CASSKEQGLGYEQYF.

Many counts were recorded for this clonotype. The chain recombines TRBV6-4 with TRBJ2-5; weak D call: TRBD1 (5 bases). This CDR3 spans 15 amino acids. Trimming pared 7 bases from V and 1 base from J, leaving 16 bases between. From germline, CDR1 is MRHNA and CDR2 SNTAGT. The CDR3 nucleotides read TGTGCCAGCACCATTTGCAGACAGCTCCAAGAGACCCAGTACTTC. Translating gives CASTICRQLQETQYF.

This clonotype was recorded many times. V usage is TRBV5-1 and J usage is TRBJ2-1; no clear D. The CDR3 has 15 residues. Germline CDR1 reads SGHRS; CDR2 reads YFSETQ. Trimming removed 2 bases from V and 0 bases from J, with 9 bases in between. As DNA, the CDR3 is TGCGCCAGCAGCTTCTCCCCAAGCTCCTACAATGAGCAGTTCTTC. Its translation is CASSFSPSSYNEQFF.

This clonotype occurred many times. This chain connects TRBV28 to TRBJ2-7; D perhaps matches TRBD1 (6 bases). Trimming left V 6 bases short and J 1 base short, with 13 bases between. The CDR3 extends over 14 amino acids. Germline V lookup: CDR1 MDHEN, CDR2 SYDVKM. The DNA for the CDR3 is TGTGCCAGCAGCCAACCAGGGGTTTCCTACGAGCAGTACTTC. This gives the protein CASSQPGVSYEQYF.

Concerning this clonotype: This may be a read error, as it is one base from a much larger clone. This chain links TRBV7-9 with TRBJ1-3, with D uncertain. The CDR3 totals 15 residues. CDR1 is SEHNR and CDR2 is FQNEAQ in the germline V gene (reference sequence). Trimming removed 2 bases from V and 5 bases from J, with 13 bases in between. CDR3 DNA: TGTGCCAGCAGCTTAAGTGCAGGAACTAGAAACACCATATATTTT. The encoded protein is CASSLSAGTRNTIYF.

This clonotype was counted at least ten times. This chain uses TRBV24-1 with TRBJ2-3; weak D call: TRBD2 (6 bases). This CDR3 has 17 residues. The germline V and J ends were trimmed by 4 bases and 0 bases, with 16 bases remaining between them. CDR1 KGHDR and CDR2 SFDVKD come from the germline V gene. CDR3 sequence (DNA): TGTGCCACCAGTGACCCCGGGGGACTTTCTAGCACAGATACGCAGTATTTT. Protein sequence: CATSDPGGLSSTDTQYF.

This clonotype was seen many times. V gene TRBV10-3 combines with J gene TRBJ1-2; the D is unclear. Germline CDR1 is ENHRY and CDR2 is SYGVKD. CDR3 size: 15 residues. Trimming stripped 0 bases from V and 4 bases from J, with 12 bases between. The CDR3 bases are TGTGCCATCAGTGAGTCAGGGCAGCCGAGCTATGGCTACACCTTC. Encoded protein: CAISESGQPSYGYTF.

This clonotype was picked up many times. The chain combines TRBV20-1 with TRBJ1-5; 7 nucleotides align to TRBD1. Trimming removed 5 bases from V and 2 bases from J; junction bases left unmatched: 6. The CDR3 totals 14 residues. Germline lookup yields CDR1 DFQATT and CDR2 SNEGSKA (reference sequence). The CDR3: CSALTGRGNQPQHF. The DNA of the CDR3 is TGCAGTGCTTTGACAGGGAGAGGCAATCAGCCCCAGCATTTT.

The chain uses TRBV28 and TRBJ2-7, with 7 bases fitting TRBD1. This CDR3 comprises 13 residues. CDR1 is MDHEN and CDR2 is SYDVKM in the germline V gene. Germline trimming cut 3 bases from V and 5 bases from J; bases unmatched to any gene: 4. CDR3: CASSFDRAHEQYF. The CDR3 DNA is TGTGCCAGCAGTTTCGACAGGGCCCACGAGCAGTACTTC.

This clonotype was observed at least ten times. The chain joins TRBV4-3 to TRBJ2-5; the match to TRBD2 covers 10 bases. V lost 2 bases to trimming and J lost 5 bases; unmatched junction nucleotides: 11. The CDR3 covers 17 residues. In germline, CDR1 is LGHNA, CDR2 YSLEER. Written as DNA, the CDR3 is TGCGCCAGCAGCCAAATAAGCGGGAGCGGGAGGGACGAGACCCAGTACTTC. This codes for CASSQISGSGRDETQYF.

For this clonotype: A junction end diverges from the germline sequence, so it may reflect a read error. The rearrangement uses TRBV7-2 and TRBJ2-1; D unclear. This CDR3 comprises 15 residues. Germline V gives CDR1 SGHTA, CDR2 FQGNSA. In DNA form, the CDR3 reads TGTGCCGGCAGCCGCCGTCTTGCCTCGTACAATGAGCAGTTCTTC. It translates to CAGSRRLASYNEQFF.

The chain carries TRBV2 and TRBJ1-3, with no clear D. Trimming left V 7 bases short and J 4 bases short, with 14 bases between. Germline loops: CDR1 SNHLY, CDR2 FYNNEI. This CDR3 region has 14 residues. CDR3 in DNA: TGTGCCAGCACCGACCAATTAGCGGGAAACACCATATATTTT. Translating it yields CASTDQLAGNTIYF.

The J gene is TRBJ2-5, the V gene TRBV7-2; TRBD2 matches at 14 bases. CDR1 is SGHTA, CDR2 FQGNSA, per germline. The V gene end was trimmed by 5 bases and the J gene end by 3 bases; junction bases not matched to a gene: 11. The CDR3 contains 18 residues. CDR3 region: CASSAQSGLAGVEETQYF. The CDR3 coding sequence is TGTGCCAGCAGCGCTCAATCGGGACTAGCGGGGGTAGAAGAGACCCAGTACTTC.

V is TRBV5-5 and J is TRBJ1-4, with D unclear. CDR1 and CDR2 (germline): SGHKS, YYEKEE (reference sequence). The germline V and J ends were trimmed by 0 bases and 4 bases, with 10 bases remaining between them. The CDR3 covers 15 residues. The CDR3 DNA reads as TGTGCCAGCAGCTTGGAAGGCAGGCGTAATGAAAAACTGTTTTTT. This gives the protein CASSLEGRRNEKLFF.

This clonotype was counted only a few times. CDR3 nucleotides: TGTGCCAGCAGTTTTAGGAGACAGTTATCCTACGAGCAGTACTTC. This gives the protein CASSFRRQLSYEQYF. This chain uses TRBV12-3 or TRBV12-4 with TRBJ2-7; D might be TRBD1 (5 bases). The ends were cut back, 3 bases at V and 1 base at J, with 13 bases in the middle. The CDR3 extends over 15 amino acids.

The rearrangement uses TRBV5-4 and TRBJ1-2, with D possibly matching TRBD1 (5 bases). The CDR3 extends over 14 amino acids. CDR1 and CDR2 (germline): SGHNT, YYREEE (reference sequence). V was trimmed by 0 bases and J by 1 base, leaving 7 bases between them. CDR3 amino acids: CASSLDRSNYGYTF. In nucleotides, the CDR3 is TGTGCCAGCAGCTTGGACAGGAGTAACTATGGCTACACCTTC.

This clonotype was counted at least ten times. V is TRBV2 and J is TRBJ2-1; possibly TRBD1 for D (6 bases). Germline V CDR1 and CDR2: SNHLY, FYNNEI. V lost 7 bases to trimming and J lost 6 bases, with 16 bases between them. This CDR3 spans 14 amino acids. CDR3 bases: TGTGCCAGCACTGGAAGGACAGCCTTCAATGAGCAGTTCTTC. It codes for CASTGRTAFNEQFF. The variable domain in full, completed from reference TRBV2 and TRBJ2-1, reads EPEVTQTPSHQVTQMGQEVILRCVPISNHLYFYWYRQILGQKVEFLVSFYNNEISEKSEIFDDQFSVERPDGSNFTLKIRSTKLEDSAMYFCASTGRTAFNEQFFGPGTRLTVL.

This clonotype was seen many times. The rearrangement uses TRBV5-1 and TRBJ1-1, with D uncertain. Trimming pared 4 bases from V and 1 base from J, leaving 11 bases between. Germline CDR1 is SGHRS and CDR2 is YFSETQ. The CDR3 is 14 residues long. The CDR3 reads CASSTTLGNTEAFF. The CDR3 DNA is TGCGCCAGCAGCACTACTTTAGGGAACACTGAAGCTTTCTTT.

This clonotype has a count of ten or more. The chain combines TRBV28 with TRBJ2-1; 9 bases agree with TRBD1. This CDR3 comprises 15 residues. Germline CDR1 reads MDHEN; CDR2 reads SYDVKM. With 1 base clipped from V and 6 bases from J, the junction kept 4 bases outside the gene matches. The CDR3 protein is CASSLFGTGSNEQFF. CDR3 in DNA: TGTGCCAGCAGTTTATTTGGGACAGGGAGCAATGAGCAGTTCTTC.